This TCR beta chain was captured by sequencing in a study of PD-1 blockade in mismatch repair-deficient tumors. Study context: All were previously treated, progressing patients with 11 to 13 mismatch repair-deficient cancer types.

CDR1 is SGDLS and CDR2 is YYNGEE in the germline V gene. V was cut by 3 bases and J by 0 bases, with 10 bases left in between. This CDR3 is built from 16 residues. On this clone itself: Its antigen remains unknown.

PCR or immunohistochemistry showed mismatch repair deficiency in every enrolled patient. A few pembrolizumab responders had their TCRs sequenced. The table came from immunoSEQ multiplex PCR; TCRdb's copy has only in-frame clones and leaves some out. The sample contains around 39,000 clones, around four fifths of which appear only once. Regarding the study as a whole: Rapid post-treatment expansion, then contraction, generally preceding radiologic response, marked tumor-resident clones.

Sequencing was performed on PBMCs, taken around 40 weeks after starting pembrolizumab. The V call is TRBV9, the J call TRBJ1-6; D is undetermined. The clonotype originates from an adult with mismatch repair-deficient cancer. The chain's CDR3 is CASSGELSSYNSPLHF. In DNA, the CDR3 is TGTGCCAGCAGCGGCGAGCTGAGCTCCTATAATTCACCCCTCCACTTT.